This T cell receptor (beta chain) was profiled in a study of T cells expressing NK-cell markers. Study information: Sequenced donors, eight in total, included seven who were HCMV-seropositive and one who was seronegative. Findings and limits, study-wide: Uncertainty persisted over the HCMV specificity of expanded NKG2C+ T cell clones.

Germline CDR1 and CDR2: LGHDT and YNNKEL (reference sequence). There are 11 residues in the CDR3. In the case of this clonotype: As yet, its antigen is unknown.

TCRdb reanalyzed the 5' RACE reads and collapses them to one entry per CDR3 protein, without DNA. The sample's table shows about 430,000 distinct CDR3 sequences. The chain carries TRBV3-1 and TRBJ2-2; the TRBD1 assignment by TCRdb is unverifiable without DNA. Sequencing input: blood T cells: a sorted CD56 or NKG2C T cell subset, CD4+ or CD8+ T cells, or bulk PBMC T cells (not recorded which). This clonotype was obtained from a woman in her 50s in good health. CDR3 amino acids: CASSGRGELFF.